The 5 T cell receptor beta chains in this list originate from one sample, sequenced in a study of siplizumab effects on memory and regulatory T cells. Clones were read by immunoSEQ multiplex PCR, and TCRdb kept only the in-frame ones, dropping some. The data show about 110,000 clones, about nine tenths seen once. Sequencing was performed on CD4+ T cells sorted from blood. These receptors were collected from a human donor in good health.

This clone turned up a few times. The rearrangement links TRBV5-6 to TRBJ1-2; the D gene is possibly TRBD1 (6 bases). The germline V and J ends were trimmed by 6 bases and 8 bases, with 17 bases remaining between them. Germline lookup yields CDR1 SGHDT and CDR2 YYEEEE. The CDR3 covers 13 residues. DNA for the CDR3: TGTGCCAGCACCAAAATCAGGGGATTAGGCTACACCTTC. Residues: CASTKIRGLGYTF.

The chain recombines TRBV6-6 with TRBJ1-5; no definite D call. V lost 5 bases to trimming and J lost 0 bases, with 8 bases between them. The CDR3 runs to 14 residues. The V gene's germline CDR1 is MNHNY and CDR2 SVGAGI (reference sequence). CDR3 in amino acids: CASSLRNSNQPQHF. CDR3 DNA: TGTGCCAGCAGTCTGAGAAATAGCAATCAGCCCCAGCATTTT.

CDR3 nucleotide sequence: TGTGCCAGCAGTTCGACCTCCTACGAGCAGTACTTC. Amino acid sequence: CASSSTSYEQYF. The chain joins TRBV6-6 to TRBJ2-7, with D unclear. Trimming cost V 4 bases and J 0 bases, with 4 bases left between them. The CDR3 consists of 12 residues. Germline CDR1 reads MNHNY; CDR2 reads SVGAGI (reference sequence).

V is TRBV18 and J is TRBJ1-2; 10 nucleotides align to TRBD1. From germline, CDR1 is KGHSH and CDR2 LQKENI. CDR3 length equals 15 residues. V shed 3 bases, J shed 3 bases, and the junction held 4 bases outside the gene matches. CDR3 residues: CASSPWDRGDYGYTF. Written as DNA, the CDR3 is TGTGCCAGCTCACCTTGGGACAGGGGAGACTATGGCTACACCTTC.

The V and J genes are TRBV27 and TRBJ2-7; a possible D gene is TRBD1 (5 bases). V shed 5 bases and J shed 3 bases, with 11 bases lying between them. The CDR3 is 13 residues long. Germline CDR1 is MNHEY and CDR2 is SMNVEV (reference sequence). CDR3 residues: CASSQRQGYEQYF. DNA of the CDR3: TGTGCCAGCAGTCAAAGGCAGGGCTACGAGCAGTACTTC.